The 20 T cell receptor beta chains listed next were all sequenced from one sample in a study of T cell responses to AZD1222 COVID-19 vaccine. Generated by immunoSEQ multiplex PCR, the TCRdb table keeps only in-frame clones and is missing some. This table holds over 100,000 clones, about 87% found once. The sample was peripheral blood, taken on day 0 of AZD1222 vaccination. These receptors were obtained from an adult in good health.

V usage is TRBV11-3 and J usage is TRBJ2-3, with 9 bases lining up with TRBD2. V dropped 3 bases and J dropped 2; count of bases not matched to a gene: 6. Germline assignment: CDR1 SGHNT and CDR2 YENEEA. The CDR3 runs 16 residues. In nucleotides, the CDR3 is TGTGCCAGCAGCTTCGCTAGCGGGAAACCCACAGATACGCAGTATTTT. This codes for CASSFASGKPTDTQYF.

The V and J genes are TRBV11-2 and TRBJ1-1; 8 positions agree with TRBD1. The CDR3 length is 18 residues. The germline CDR1 and CDR2 sequences are SGHAT and FQNNGV. V lost 4 bases, J lost 1 base, and 14 bases stayed unmatched. This chain's CDR3 is CASSSRLGTGVGNTEAFF. The CDR3 nucleotides read TGTGCCAGCAGCTCCCGTTTGGGGACAGGTGTGGGGAACACTGAAGCTTTCTTT.

The genes are TRBV27 and TRBJ2-5, with D maybe TRBD1 (6 bases). Trimming shortened V by 5 bases and J by 5 bases, and 21 bases separated the two germline ends. Germline-derived CDR1 and CDR2 are MNHEY and SMNVEV (reference sequence). The CDR3 loop spans 16 amino acids. CDR3 sequence: CASSGVGGPMGETQYF. The CDR3 DNA reads as TGTGCCAGCAGTGGCGTAGGGGGACCAATGGGGGAGACCCAGTACTTC.

This clone was recorded once. The V gene is TRBV2, the J gene TRBJ1-2; D call uncertain. Germline V CDR1 and CDR2: SNHLY, FYNNEI. This CDR3 is 13 amino acids long. V lost 10 bases and J 2 bases, leaving 14 bases between the germline ends. The DNA of the CDR3 is TGTGCCACTAGTTTACATGAGAACTATGGCTACACCTTC. Encoded protein: CATSLHENYGYTF. Full variable domain (missing parts from reference TRBV2 and TRBJ1-2): EPEVTQTPSHQVTQMGQEVILRCVPISNHLYFYWYRQILGQKVEFLVSFYNNEISEKSEIFDDQFSVERPDGSNFTLKIRSTKLEDSAMYFCATSLHENYGYTFGSGTRLTVV.

This sequence joins TRBV7-8 and TRBJ2-3; the match to TRBD2 covers 11 bases. Germline CDR1 SGHVS, CDR2 FQNEAQ. V shed 3 bases and J 5 bases; nucleotides not matched to a gene: 4. This CDR3 has 15 amino acids. DNA of the CDR3: TGTGCCAGCAGCTTCCCCGGACTAGCGGGAGATACGCAGTATTTT. This sequence encodes CASSFPGLAGDTQYF. Based on the CDR3 plus reference TRBV7-8 and TRBJ2-3, the full variable domain is GAGVSQSPRYKVAKRGQDVALRCDPISGHVSLFWYQQALGQGPEFLTYFQNEAQLDKSGLPSDRFFAERPEGSVSTLKIQRTQQEDSAVYLCASSFPGLAGDTQYFGPGTRLTVL.

The J gene is TRBJ1-5, the V gene TRBV10-3, with D possibly TRBD1 on 5 matching bases. Germline assignment: CDR1 ENHRY and CDR2 SYGVKD. V lost 3 bases and J lost 6, with 15 bases in between. This CDR3 has 15 residues. CDR3 amino acids: CAISDSGGEGQPQHF. In DNA form, the CDR3 reads TGTGCCATCAGTGACAGTGGAGGGGAGGGTCAGCCCCAGCATTTT.

This chain connects TRBV10-3 to TRBJ2-1; TRBD2 might be the D (6 bases). Germline assignment: CDR1 ENHRY and CDR2 SYGVKD. This CDR3 comprises 14 residues. The germline V and J ends were trimmed by 10 bases and 5 bases, with 18 bases remaining between them. The CDR3 protein is CATTPRELDNEQFF. The CDR3, as DNA: TGTGCCACCACCCCCCGGGAGCTAGACAATGAGCAGTTCTTC.

The DNA of the CDR3 is TGTGCCAGCAGCTGGGACGGTGGCAATCAGCCCCAGCATTTT. Its protein product is CASSWDGGNQPQHF. The genes are TRBV11-2 and TRBJ1-5, with D perhaps TRBD1 (5 bases). CDR3 size: 14 residues. Germline V gives CDR1 SGHAT, CDR2 FQNNGV. V was trimmed by 4 bases and J by 2 bases, leaving 9 bases between them.

The chain uses TRBV4-1 and TRBJ1-5, with 11 bases aligning to TRBD1. Germline CDR1 and CDR2: MGHRA and YSYEKL. This CDR3 is built from 16 residues. The trim removed 3 bases at V and 4 bases at J, leaving 5 bases unmatched. CDR3: CASSQPGQGENQPQHF. The CDR3 DNA reads as TGCGCCAGCAGCCAGCCGGGACAGGGGGAAAATCAGCCCCAGCATTTT.

The CDR3, as DNA: TGTGCCAGCAGTAATGGACTAGCGGGCGAGCAGTTCTTC. It yields the protein CASSNGLAGEQFF. The gene calls are TRBV5-6 and TRBJ2-1; 11 nucleotides agree with TRBD2. CDR3 length equals 13 residues. Germline V gene data show CDR1 as SGHDT and CDR2 as YYEEEE. Trimming at V came to 5 bases and at J to 10 bases, leaving 5 bases not matched to a gene.

The chain has TRBV5-1 and TRBJ2-3; D not certain. This CDR3 comprises 14 residues. Trimming stripped 7 bases from V and 3 bases from J, with 15 bases between. CDR1 SGHRS and CDR2 YFSETQ come from the germline V gene. CDR3 DNA sequence: TGCGCCAGCGCAATCGCACCCGGAACAGATACGCAGTATTTT. Translation gives CASAIAPGTDTQYF.

The V and J genes are TRBV28 and TRBJ1-4, with D unclear. The CDR3 extends over 16 amino acids. Germline values: CDR1 MDHEN, CDR2 SYDVKM. Trimming took 0 bases from V and 1 from J, leaving 9 bases between them. The DNA for the CDR3 is TGTGCCAGCAGTTTATGGGGATCTCGAACTAATGAAAAACTGTTTTTT. Its translation: CASSLWGSRTNEKLFF.

This chain connects TRBV4-1 to TRBJ2-3; D is ambiguous. Germline V lookup: CDR1 MGHRA, CDR2 YSYEKL. The CDR3 has 14 residues. V was cut by 0 bases and J by 2 bases, with 6 bases left in between. The CDR3 spells CASSQDTDTDTQYF. In DNA form, the CDR3 reads TGCGCCAGCAGCCAAGATACCGACACAGATACGCAGTATTTT.

V gene TRBV2 combines with J gene TRBJ1-3, with TRBD1 matching 7 bases. Germline V lookup: CDR1 SNHLY, CDR2 FYNNEI. This CDR3 has 16 residues. Unmatched junction bases numbered 6, after V lost 4 bases and J lost 0 bases. The CDR3 spells CASSVQGSFSGNTIYF. In DNA form, the CDR3 reads TGTGCCAGCAGTGTACAGGGGAGCTTCTCTGGAAACACCATATATTTT.

The genes are TRBV20-1 and TRBJ2-1; D ambiguous. The CDR3 length is 10 residues. Trimming removed 6 bases at V and 6 bases at J, with 6 bases between. Germline CDR1 reads DFQATT; CDR2 reads SNEGSKA (reference sequence). CDR3 DNA: TGCAGTGCCTATACCAATGAGCAGTTCTTC. This codes for CSAYTNEQFF.

The V gene is TRBV29-1, the J gene TRBJ1-3; a possible D gene is TRBD1 (5 bases). This CDR3 contains 14 residues. Germline V gene data show CDR1 as SQVTM and CDR2 as ANQGSEA. V lost 6 bases, J lost 3 bases, and 15 bases lay in between. Here the CDR3 DNA reads TGCAGCGTCTCTCCTAGAGGGGATGGAAACACCATATATTTT. Translating it yields CSVSPRGDGNTIYF.

To note about this clone: Other DNA sequences from this sample encode an identical CDR3 as well. The J gene is TRBJ2-7, the V gene TRBV18; D is ambiguous. CDR3 length: 13 residues. Deletions cut 0 bases from V and 1 base from J, with 4 bases between. The germline V gene has CDR1 KGHSH and CDR2 LQKENI. The CDR3 loop reads CASSPPGSYEQYF. DNA of the CDR3: TGTGCCAGCTCACCACCGGGGTCCTACGAGCAGTACTTC. Drawing the rest from reference TRBV18 and TRBJ2-7, the complete variable domain is NAGVMQNPRHLVRRRGQEARLRCSPMKGHSHVYWYRQLPEEGLKFMVYLQKENIIDESGMPKERFSAEFPKEGPSILRIQQVVRGDSAAYFCASSPPGSYEQYFGPGTRLTVT.

The chain employs TRBV5-1 and TRBJ2-7, with D perhaps TRBD1 or TRBD2 (5 bases each). Germline V gene sequence: CDR1 SGHRS, CDR2 YFSETQ. This CDR3 spans 14 amino acids. V was trimmed by 3 bases and J by 6 bases, leaving 16 bases between them. The CDR3, as DNA: TGCGCCAGCAGCTCCCGGGACCTGGGTGGCGAGCAGTACTTC. Translation gives CASSSRDLGGEQYF.

The chain carries TRBV9 and TRBJ1-1; D gene uncertain. There are 14 residues in the CDR3. The germline V gene encodes CDR1 SGDLS and CDR2 YYNGEE. V was clipped by 1 base and J by 3 bases, with 10 bases between them. CDR3 protein: CASSVLMEDTEAFF. Written as DNA, the CDR3 is TGTGCCAGCAGCGTACTAATGGAGGACACTGAAGCTTTCTTT.

V and J are TRBV7-9 and TRBJ1-4; 9 bases are a match to TRBD1. Germline CDR1 and CDR2: SEHNR and FQNEAQ (reference sequence). V dropped 7 bases and J dropped 3; count of bases not matched to a gene: 6. The CDR3 covers 15 residues. CDR3 loop: CASIPGQGPNEKLFF. The DNA for the CDR3 is TGTGCCAGCATCCCGGGACAGGGCCCTAATGAAAAACTGTTTTTT.